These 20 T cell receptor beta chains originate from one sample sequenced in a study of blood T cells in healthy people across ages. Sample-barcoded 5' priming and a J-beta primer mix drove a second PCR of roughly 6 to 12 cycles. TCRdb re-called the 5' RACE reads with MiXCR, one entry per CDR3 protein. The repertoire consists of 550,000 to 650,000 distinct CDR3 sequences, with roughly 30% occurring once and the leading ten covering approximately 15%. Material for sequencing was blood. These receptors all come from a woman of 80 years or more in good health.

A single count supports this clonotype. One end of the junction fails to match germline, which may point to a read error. This CDR3 reads CASSPPGREETQHF. DNA of the CDR3: TGTGCCAGCAGCCCTCCCGGGAGAGAAGAGACCCAGCACTTC. The rearrangement links TRBV9 to TRBJ2-5, with a possible D match to TRBD2 (6 bases). Looked up from germline, CDR1 is SGDLS and CDR2 is YYNGEE. The CDR3 length is 14 residues.

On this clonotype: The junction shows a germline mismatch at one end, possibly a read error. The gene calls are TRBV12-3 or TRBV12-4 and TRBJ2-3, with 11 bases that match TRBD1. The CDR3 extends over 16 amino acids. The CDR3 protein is CASSWGQGVGTDAQYF. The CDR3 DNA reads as TGTGCCAGCAGCTGGGGACAGGGGGTGGGTACAGATGCGCAGTATTTT.

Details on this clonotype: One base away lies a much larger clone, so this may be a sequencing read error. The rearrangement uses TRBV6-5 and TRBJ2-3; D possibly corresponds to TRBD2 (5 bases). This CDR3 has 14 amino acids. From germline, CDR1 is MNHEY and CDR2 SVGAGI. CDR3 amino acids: CASSYASSTDKQYF. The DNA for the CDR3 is TGTGCCAGCAGTTACGCTTCTAGCACAGATAAGCAGTATTTT.

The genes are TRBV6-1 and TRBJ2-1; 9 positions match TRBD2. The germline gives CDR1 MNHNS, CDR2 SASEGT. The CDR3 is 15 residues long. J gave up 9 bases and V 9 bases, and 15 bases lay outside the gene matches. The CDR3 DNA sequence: TGTGCCAGTGCTGCTCGCGGGGGGGTCCCCAGTGAGCAGTTCTTC. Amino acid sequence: CASAARGGVPSEQFF.

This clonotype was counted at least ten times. CDR3 sequence (DNA): TGTGCCAGCAGCTCGCCAACAGGGGGCCAAGAGACCCAGTACTTC. Protein product: CASSSPTGGQETQYF. The V gene is TRBV5-8, the J gene TRBJ2-5, with TRBD1 matching over 8 bases. The V gene's germline CDR1 is SGHTS and CDR2 YDEGEE. This CDR3 comprises 15 residues. V lost 3 bases, J lost 1 base, and 5 bases stayed unmatched.

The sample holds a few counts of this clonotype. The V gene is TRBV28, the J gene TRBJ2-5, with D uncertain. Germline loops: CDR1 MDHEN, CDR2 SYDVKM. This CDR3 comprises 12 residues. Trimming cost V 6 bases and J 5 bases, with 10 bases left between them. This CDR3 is CASRFGTETQYF. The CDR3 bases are TGTGCCAGCAGGTTCGGTACGGAGACCCAGTACTTC. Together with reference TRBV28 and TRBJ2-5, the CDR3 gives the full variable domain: DVKVTQSSRYLVKRTGEKVFLECVQDMDHENMFWYRQDPGLGLRLIYFSYDVKMKEKGDIPEGYSVSREKKERFSLILESASTNQTSMYLCASRFGTETQYFGPGTRLLVL.

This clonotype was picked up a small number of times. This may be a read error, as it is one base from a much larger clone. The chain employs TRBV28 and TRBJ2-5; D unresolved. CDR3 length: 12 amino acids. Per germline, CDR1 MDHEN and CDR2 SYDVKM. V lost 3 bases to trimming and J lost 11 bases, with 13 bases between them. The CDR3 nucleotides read TGTGCCAGCAGTTTCCCATTCTCTGAGCAGTACTTC. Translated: CASSFPFSEQYF. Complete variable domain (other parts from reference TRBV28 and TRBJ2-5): DVKVTQSSRYLVKRTGEKVFLECVQDMDHENMFWYRQDPGLGLRLIYFSYDVKMKEKGDIPEGYSVSREKKERFSLILESASTNQTSMYLCASSFPFSEQYFGPGTRLLVL.

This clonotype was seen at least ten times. In nucleotides, the CDR3 is TGTGCCAGCAGTGGTAGGACTGATTTCAAGGACATTCAGTACTTC. This codes for CASSGRTDFKDIQYF. The rearrangement joins TRBV6-1 to TRBJ2-4, with D maybe TRBD2 (5 bases). CDR1 and CDR2 from the germline V gene are MNHNS and SASEGT. Trimming took 4 bases from V and 8 from J, leaving 18 bases between them. The CDR3 loop spans 15 amino acids.

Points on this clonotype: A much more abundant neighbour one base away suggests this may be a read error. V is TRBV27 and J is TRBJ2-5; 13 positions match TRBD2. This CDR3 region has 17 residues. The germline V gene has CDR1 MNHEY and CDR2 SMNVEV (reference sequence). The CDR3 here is CANSPSPLLAGGETQYF. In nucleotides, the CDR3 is TGTGCCAACAGTCCATCCCCCCTACTAGCGGGAGGGGAGACCCAGTACTTC.

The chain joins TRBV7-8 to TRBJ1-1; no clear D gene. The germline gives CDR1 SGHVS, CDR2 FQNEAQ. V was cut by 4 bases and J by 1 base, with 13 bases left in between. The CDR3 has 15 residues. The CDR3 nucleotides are TGTGCCAGCAGCTCGCTAACCGACCCGAACACTGAAGCTTTCTTT. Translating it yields CASSSLTDPNTEAFF.

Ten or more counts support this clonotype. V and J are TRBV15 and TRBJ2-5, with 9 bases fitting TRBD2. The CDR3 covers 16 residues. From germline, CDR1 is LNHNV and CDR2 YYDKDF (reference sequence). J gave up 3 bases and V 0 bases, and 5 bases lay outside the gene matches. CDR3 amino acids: CATSRDLAGGKETQYF. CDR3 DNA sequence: TGTGCCACCAGCAGAGATTTGGCGGGGGGGAAAGAGACCCAGTACTTC.

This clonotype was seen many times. CDR3 DNA sequence: TGTGCCAGCAGCTCCGGGACTAGCGGGACCTACGAGCAGTACTTC. This codes for CASSSGTSGTYEQYF. V gene TRBV7-6 combines with J gene TRBJ2-7; 13 bases align to TRBD2. The V and J ends lost 4 bases and 2 bases, in that order; junction bases with no gene match: 2. Germline V CDR1 and CDR2: SGHVS, FNYEAQ. This CDR3 region has 15 residues.

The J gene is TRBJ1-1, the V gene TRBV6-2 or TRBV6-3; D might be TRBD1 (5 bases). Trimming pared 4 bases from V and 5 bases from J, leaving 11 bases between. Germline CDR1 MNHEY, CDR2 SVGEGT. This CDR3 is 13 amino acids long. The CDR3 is CASSSRDGTEAFF. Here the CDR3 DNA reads TGTGCCAGCAGTTCCAGGGATGGGACTGAAGCTTTCTTT.

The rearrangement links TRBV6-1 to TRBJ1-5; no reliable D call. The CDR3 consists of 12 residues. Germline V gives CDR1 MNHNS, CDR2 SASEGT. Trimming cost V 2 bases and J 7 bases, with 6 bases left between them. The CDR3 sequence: CASSEYGQPQHF. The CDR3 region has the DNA TGTGCCAGCAGTGAATATGGACAGCCCCAGCATTTT.

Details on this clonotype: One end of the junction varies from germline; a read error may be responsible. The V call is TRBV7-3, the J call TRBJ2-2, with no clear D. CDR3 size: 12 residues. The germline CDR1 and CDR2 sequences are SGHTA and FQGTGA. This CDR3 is CARSSDTGELFF. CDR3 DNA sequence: TGTGCCCGCAGCTCGGACACCGGGGAGCTGTTTTTT.

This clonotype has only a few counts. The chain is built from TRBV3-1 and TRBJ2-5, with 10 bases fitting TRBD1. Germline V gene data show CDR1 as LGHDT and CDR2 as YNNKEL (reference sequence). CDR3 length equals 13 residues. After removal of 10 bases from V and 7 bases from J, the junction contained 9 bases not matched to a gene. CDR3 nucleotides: TGTGCCACGGGGACAGGGGACCGGGGGACCCAGTACTTC. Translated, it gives CATGTGDRGTQYF.

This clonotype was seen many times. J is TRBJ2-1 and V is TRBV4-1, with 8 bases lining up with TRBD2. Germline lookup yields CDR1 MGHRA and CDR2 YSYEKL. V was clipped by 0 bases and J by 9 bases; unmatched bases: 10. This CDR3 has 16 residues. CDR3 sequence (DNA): TGCGCCAGCAGCCAAGATGGACCGGGGGGGCTCATTGAGCAGTTCTTC. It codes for CASSQDGPGGLIEQFF.

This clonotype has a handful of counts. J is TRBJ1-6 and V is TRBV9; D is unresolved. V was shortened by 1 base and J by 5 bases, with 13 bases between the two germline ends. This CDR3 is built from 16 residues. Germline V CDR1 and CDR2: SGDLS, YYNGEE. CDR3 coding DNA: TGTGCCAGCAGCGTATCATGGGGTCACAATAATTCACCCCTCCACTTT. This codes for CASSVSWGHNNSPLHF.

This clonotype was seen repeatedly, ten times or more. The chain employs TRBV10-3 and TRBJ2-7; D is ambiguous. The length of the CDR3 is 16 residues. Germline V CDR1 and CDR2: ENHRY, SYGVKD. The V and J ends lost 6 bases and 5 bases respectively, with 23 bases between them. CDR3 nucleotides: TGTGCCATCAGGGCCCTCAAGAGGTCGTCTCCGGACGAGCAGTACTTC. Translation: CAIRALKRSSPDEQYF.

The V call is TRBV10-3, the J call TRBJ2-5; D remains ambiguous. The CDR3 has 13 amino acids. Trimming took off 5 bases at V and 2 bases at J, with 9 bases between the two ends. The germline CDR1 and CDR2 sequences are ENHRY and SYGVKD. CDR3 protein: CAISSGGQETQYF. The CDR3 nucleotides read TGTGCCATCAGTTCAGGTGGTCAAGAGACCCAGTACTTC.